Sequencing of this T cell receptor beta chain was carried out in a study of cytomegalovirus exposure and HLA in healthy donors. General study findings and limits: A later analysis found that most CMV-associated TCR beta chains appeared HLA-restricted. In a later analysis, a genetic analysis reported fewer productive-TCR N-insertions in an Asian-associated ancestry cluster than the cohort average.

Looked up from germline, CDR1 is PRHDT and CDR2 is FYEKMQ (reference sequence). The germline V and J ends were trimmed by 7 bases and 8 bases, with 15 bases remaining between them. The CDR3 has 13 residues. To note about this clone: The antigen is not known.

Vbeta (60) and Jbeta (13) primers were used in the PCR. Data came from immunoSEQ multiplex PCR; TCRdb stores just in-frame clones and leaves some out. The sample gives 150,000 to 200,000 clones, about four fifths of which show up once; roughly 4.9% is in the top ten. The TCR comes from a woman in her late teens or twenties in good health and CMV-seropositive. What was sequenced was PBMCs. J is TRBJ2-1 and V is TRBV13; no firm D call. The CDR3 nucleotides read TGTGCCAGCACAGCTAGTTTGGCGGATGAGCAGTTCTTC. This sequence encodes CASTASLADEQFF.